These 28 T cell receptor beta chains came from one sample sequenced in a study of CD8 T cells in Susac syndrome. Random hexamers were used to reverse transcribe an amount of roughly 0.5 to 1 ug RNA. A single record per CDR3 protein comes from TCRdb applying MiXCR to the immunoSEQ multiplex PCR reads. The table shows around 270,000 distinct CDR3 sequences, with 89% occurring only once. Sequencing used CD8+ T cells from PBMCs. The origin of the receptors is a human donor with multiple sclerosis.

The V and J genes are TRBV20-1 and TRBJ2-5; D is unclear. The CDR3 covers 12 residues. Trimming took 3 bases from V and 2 from J, leaving 7 bases between them. Germline assignment: CDR1 DFQATT and CDR2 SNEGSKA (reference sequence). The CDR3 DNA reads as TGCAGTGCTAGTGGTGGACAAGAGACCCAGTACTTC. Protein sequence: CSASGGQETQYF.

The rearrangement joins TRBV5-6 to TRBJ1-1; D may be TRBD1 (5 bases). V lost 0 bases and J lost 11, with 14 bases in between. CDR3 length equals 13 residues. Germline V gives CDR1 SGHDT, CDR2 YYEEEE. CDR3 nucleotides: TGTGCCAGCAGCTTGGTTGGGGCCTTGGGCGCTTTCTTT. Translated, it gives CASSLVGALGAFF. The full variable domain, its missing parts supplied by reference TRBV5-6 and TRBJ1-1, is DAGVTQSPTHLIKTRGQQVTLRCSPKSGHDTVSWYQQALGQGPQFIFQYYEEEERQRGNFPDRFSGHQFPNYSSELNVNALLLGDSALYLCASSLVGALGAFFGQGTRLTVV.

This chain uses TRBV13 with TRBJ1-4; D is unresolved. Germline CDR1 and CDR2: PRHDT and FYEKMQ (reference sequence). V lost 1 base and J 5 bases, leaving 8 bases between the germline ends. This CDR3 region has 14 residues. CDR3 sequence (DNA): TGTGCCAGCAGCTTAGACGGCGCAAATGAAAAACTGTTTTTT. This codes for CASSLDGANEKLFF. The complete variable domain, with remaining parts taken from reference TRBV13 and TRBJ1-4, reads AAGVIQSPRHLIKEKRETATLKCYPIPRHDTVYWYQQGPGQDPQFLISFYEKMQSDKGSIPDRFSAQQFSDYHSELNMSSLELGDSALYFCASSLDGANEKLFFGSGTQLSVL.

The chain links TRBV21-1 to TRBJ1-5; TRBD1 is taken as the D call from the table, unchecked against the DNA. TRBV21-1 is tagged as a pseudogene. The CDR3 runs to 13 residues. CDR3 DNA: TGTGCCCGAAGGGACAGGCTTAATCAGCCCCAGCATTTT. Its protein is CARRDRLNQPQHF.

This sequence joins TRBV6-1 and TRBJ2-7, with 8 bases lining up with TRBD2. V dropped 7 bases and J dropped 1; count of bases not matched to a gene: 6. This CDR3 spans 14 amino acids. Germline assignment: CDR1 MNHNS and CDR2 SASEGT. In DNA form, the CDR3 reads TGTGCCAGCACGGTAGCGGGGACTTCCTACGAGCAGTACTTC. Encoded protein: CASTVAGTSYEQYF.

V gene TRBV5-5 combines with J gene TRBJ1-5; perhaps TRBD1 as D (6 bases). With 4 bases removed from V and 3 bases from J, the gap between germline ends came to 11 bases. Germline lookup yields CDR1 SGHKS and CDR2 YYEKEE (reference sequence). This CDR3 region has 14 residues. This chain's CDR3 is CASSQDSYNQPQHF. The CDR3 DNA reads as TGTGCCAGCAGCCAGGACAGCTACAATCAGCCCCAGCATTTT. Complete variable domain (other parts from reference TRBV5-5 and TRBJ1-5): DAGVTQSPTHLIKTRGQQVTLRCSPISGHKSVSWYQQVLGQGPQFIFQYYEKEERGRGNFPDRFSARQFPNYSSELNVNALLLGDSALYLCASSQDSYNQPQHFGDGTRLSIL.

The V gene is TRBV9, the J gene TRBJ2-1; 9 bases align to TRBD2. V was pared by 0 bases and J by 8 bases, with 9 bases of the junction left unmatched. The length of the CDR3 is 16 residues. In germline, CDR1 is SGDLS, CDR2 YYNGEE. Written as DNA, the CDR3 is TGTGCCAGCAGCGTAGAAGGGACTAGCCATGGCTATGAGCAGTTCTTC. This gives the protein CASSVEGTSHGYEQFF.

The chain links TRBV30 to TRBJ1-1; D is possibly TRBD1 (5 bases). Germline values: CDR1 GTSNPN, CDR2 SVGIG (reference sequence). V gave up 1 base and J gave up 5 bases, with 11 bases separating them. The CDR3 has 13 amino acids. The CDR3 sequence is CAWSAGGWTEAFF. In DNA, the CDR3 is TGTGCCTGGAGTGCGGGGGGATGGACTGAAGCTTTCTTT.

This chain joins TRBV20-1 and TRBJ2-2, with 12 bases aligning to TRBD2. The ends lost 3 bases at V and 5 bases at J; junction bases unmatched: 4. The CDR3 spans 15 residues. The germline V gene has CDR1 DFQATT and CDR2 SNEGSKA (reference sequence). The CDR3 DNA reads TGCAGTGCTAGTCTAGCGGGAGGGTATACCGGGGAGCTGTTTTTT. Protein sequence: CSASLAGGYTGELFF.

The chain links TRBV12-3 or TRBV12-4 to TRBJ2-7; D perhaps matches TRBD1 (5 bases). V lost 5 bases and J 0 bases, leaving 8 bases between the germline ends. This CDR3 region has 13 residues. CDR3 loop: CASSDSLSYEQYF. The CDR3 nucleotides are TGTGCCAGCAGTGACAGTCTCTCCTACGAGCAGTACTTC.

This sequence joins TRBV30 and TRBJ2-3; perhaps TRBD2 as D (5 bases). Germline lookup yields CDR1 GTSNPN and CDR2 SVGIG (reference sequence). The CDR3 loop spans 15 amino acids. V lost 0 bases, J lost 0 bases, and 10 bases lay in between. The CDR3 region has the DNA TGTGCCTGGAGTGTAGCGGCTAGTAGCACAGATACGCAGTATTTT. Translation: CAWSVAASSTDTQYF.

V is TRBV20-1 and J is TRBJ1-1, with TRBD1 matching 8 bases. The CDR3 has 13 amino acids. Germline CDR1 is DFQATT and CDR2 is SNEGSKA (reference sequence). V was clipped by 5 bases and J by 2 bases; unmatched bases: 4. The CDR3 DNA reads as TGCAGTGCTCCGGACAGGGTTAACACTGAAGCTTTCTTT. Its translation is CSAPDRVNTEAFF.

CDR3 residues: CASSLEAGGYNEQFF. CDR3 coding DNA: TGTGCCAGCAGCTTAGAAGCGGGTGGCTACAATGAGCAGTTCTTC. The rearrangement joins TRBV11-1 to TRBJ2-1; tentative D call: TRBD2 (6 bases). Trimming removed 1 base at V and 3 bases at J, with 10 bases between. CDR3 length equals 15 residues. Germline V gene sequence: CDR1 SGHAT, CDR2 FQDESV (reference sequence). Filled out from reference TRBV11-1 and TRBJ2-1, the complete variable domain reads EAEVAQSPRYKITEKSQAVAFWCDPISGHATLYWYRQILGQGPELLVQFQDESVVDDSQLPKDRFSAERLKGVDSTLKIQPAELGDSAMYLCASSLEAGGYNEQFFGPGTRLTVL.

This chain connects TRBV7-9 to TRBJ1-5, with D possibly being TRBD1 (6 bases). V lost 5 bases, J lost 3 bases, and 17 bases lay in between. The germline V gene encodes CDR1 SEHNR and CDR2 FQNEAQ (reference sequence). The CDR3 is 16 residues long. In DNA, the CDR3 is TGTGCCAGCAGCCCGGACAGCCCGTACCCCAATCAGCCCCAGCATTTT. It codes for CASSPDSPYPNQPQHF.

The V gene is TRBV30, the J gene TRBJ2-3; D is unclear. V lost 0 bases, J lost 0 bases, and 7 bases lay in between. The CDR3 is 14 residues long. From germline, CDR1 is GTSNPN and CDR2 SVGIG (reference sequence). The chain's CDR3 is CAWSVASSTDTQYF. Written as DNA, the CDR3 is TGTGCCTGGAGTGTAGCATCTAGCACAGATACGCAGTATTTT.

The chain combines TRBV12-3 or TRBV12-4 with TRBJ2-5, with D possibly being TRBD2 (5 bases). The CDR3 totals 14 residues. V was trimmed by 4 bases and J by 5 bases, leaving 14 bases between them. CDR3 loop: CASSSERNWETQYF. CDR3 in DNA: TGTGCCAGCAGTTCCGAGCGGAATTGGGAGACCCAGTACTTC.

This clonotype has just a few counts. This rearrangement joins TRBV9 to TRBJ2-7; TRBD1 aligns across 7 bases. The CDR3 has 14 amino acids. Germline loops: CDR1 SGDLS, CDR2 YYNGEE. Germline trimming cut 2 bases from V and 5 bases from J; bases unmatched to any gene: 7. In DNA form, the CDR3 reads TGTGCCAGCAGCGTGACAGGGTTACTCGACGAGCAGTACTTC. Its translation: CASSVTGLLDEQYF.

This clonotype has just one count. The J gene is TRBJ2-5, the V gene TRBV4-3; D possibly corresponds to TRBD2 (6 bases). CDR3 size: 16 residues. Looked up from germline, CDR1 is LGHNA and CDR2 is YSLEER. Trimming removed 0 bases at V and 5 bases at J, with 16 bases between. The CDR3 coding sequence is TGCGCCAGCAGCCAAGAAACCGGGGGTCTCGGGGAGACCCAGTACTTC. Its translation is CASSQETGGLGETQYF.

The genes are TRBV7-3 and TRBJ2-1, with TRBD1 as a possible D gene (7 bases). The CDR3 sequence is 15 residues long. Trimming pared 1 base from V and 6 bases from J, leaving 13 bases between. In germline, CDR1 is SGHTA, CDR2 FQGTGA. CDR3 nucleotides: TGTGCCAGCAGCTTAATGGCAGGGGGACTCAATGAGCAGTTCTTC. Translation: CASSLMAGGLNEQFF.

The chain uses TRBV21-1 and TRBJ1-5; the D call TRBD1 from the table was never checked on the DNA. TRBV21-1 is classified as a pseudogene. This CDR3 region has 17 residues. CDR3 sequence reads: CASSPAGAACPFQPQHF. In DNA, the CDR3 is TGTGCCAGCAGCCCCGCGGGGGCTGCCTGCCCCTTTCAGCCCCAGCATTTT.

The chain has TRBV6-2 or TRBV6-3 and TRBJ2-1, with 8 positions matching TRBD1. This CDR3 is built from 15 residues. V shed 5 bases and J 2 bases; nucleotides not matched to a gene: 5. The germline V gene has CDR1 MNHEY and CDR2 SVGEGT. The CDR3 spells CASSTPGGAYNEQFF. The DNA of the CDR3 is TGTGCCAGCAGTACTCCAGGGGGCGCCTACAATGAGCAGTTCTTC.

The V and J genes are TRBV27 and TRBJ2-3; 7 bases align to TRBD1. With 5 bases clipped from V and 1 base from J, the junction kept 6 bases outside the gene matches. This CDR3 has 15 residues. CDR1 MNHEY and CDR2 SMNVEV come from the germline V gene (reference sequence). CDR3 sequence: CASSPEGTGTDTQYF. As DNA, the CDR3 is TGTGCCAGCAGTCCCGAGGGGACAGGCACAGATACGCAGTATTTT.

The chain couples TRBV7-9 to TRBJ2-2, with D tentatively TRBD1 (7 bases). The V gene lost 5 bases and the J gene lost 4 bases, with 17 bases spanning the gap. This CDR3 contains 16 residues. Germline CDR1 SEHNR, CDR2 FQNEAQ (reference sequence). In nucleotides, the CDR3 is TGTGCCAGCAGCCAATACAGGGGAGGAGGCACCGGGGAGCTGTTTTTT. Protein sequence: CASSQYRGGGTGELFF.

V and J are TRBV4-3 and TRBJ2-1, with 12 bases that match TRBD2. The V and J ends lost 4 bases and 6 bases, in that order; junction bases with no gene match: 10. Germline V CDR1 and CDR2: LGHNA, YSLEER. The CDR3 extends over 17 amino acids. In DNA, the CDR3 is TGCGCCAGCAGCCTTAGACTAGCGGGAGTTAGGGGCAATGAGCAGTTCTTC. Its translation: CASSLRLAGVRGNEQFF.

V is TRBV21-1 and J is TRBJ2-5; the DNA was not compared with TRBD1, the D call given in the table. TRBV21-1 corresponds to a pseudogene. The CDR3 loop spans 15 amino acids. CDR3 DNA: TGTGCCAGCAGCCATCGGGGGCGAGCCCAAGAGACCCAGTACTTC. It yields the protein CASSHRGRAQETQYF.

The chain links TRBV7-9 to TRBJ2-4; 13 bases fit TRBD2. Per the germline V gene, CDR1 is SEHNR and CDR2 is FQNEAQ (reference sequence). The CDR3 extends over 16 amino acids. J lost 6 bases, V lost 5 bases, and 7 bases had no gene match. The CDR3 bases are TGTGCCAGCAGCCAGGGACTAGCGGGACATGGAAACATTCAGTACTTC. Translating gives CASSQGLAGHGNIQYF.

This rearrangement joins TRBV11-2 to TRBJ2-1, with TRBD2 matching 8 bases. There are 16 residues in the CDR3. Trimming took 1 base from V and 1 from J; bases not matched to a gene: 3. Germline V lookup: CDR1 SGHAT, CDR2 FQNNGV. The CDR3 spells CASSLVAGGSYNEQFF. The CDR3 bases are TGTGCCAGCAGCTTAGTGGCGGGAGGATCCTACAATGAGCAGTTCTTC.

The V and J genes are TRBV5-4 and TRBJ2-5; 7 bases line up with TRBD2. Germline V gives CDR1 SGHNT, CDR2 YYREEE (reference sequence). Trimming removed 7 bases from V and 5 bases from J; junction bases left unmatched: 17. The CDR3 runs to 16 residues. The CDR3 DNA reads TGTGCCAGCTCGAGCGGGGAGACCGGACTGGGGGAGACCCAGTACTTC. It yields the protein CASSSGETGLGETQYF.